Below, 14 T cell receptor beta chains from the same sample are listed, as sequenced in a study of CXCR3-negative and CXCR3-positive naive CD8 T cells. Regarding the study as a whole: Compared with CXCR3-negative naive cells, CXCR3-positive naive cells showed more hydrophobic TRB CDR3s.

No antigen is known for these receptors. Libraries were UMI-labeled 5' RACE TRB cDNA. TCRdb re-called the 5' RACE reads; every CDR3 protein appears as one record, without DNA. The sample totals roughly 110,000 distinct CDR3 sequences. The specimen was naive CXCR3+ CD8+ T cells from blood. Sample subset: CD45RO-CCR7+CD27+CD95- naive CD8+ T cells expressing CXCR3 (TNR3+). The receptors shown here come from a human donor in good health. Some clones in this sample may be carry-over from other donors' samples.

The chain is built from TRBV28 and TRBJ2-1; TCRdb's D call, TRBD1, is unchecked because there is no DNA. This CDR3 has 16 amino acids. The germline CDR1 and CDR2 sequences are MDHEN and SYDVKM. The CDR3 protein is CASSISRDRNYNEQFF.

The chain carries TRBV30 and TRBJ2-1; the D gene TCRdb calls, TRBD2, cannot be checked with no DNA. This CDR3 spans 11 amino acids. Germline V gene sequence: CDR1 GTSNPN, CDR2 SVGIG (reference sequence). The CDR3 sequence: CAWALAEIQFF.

The rearrangement joins TRBV7-6 to TRBJ2-2; no DNA is available, so the TRBD2 call from TCRdb remains unchecked. CDR3 size: 17 residues. Germline CDR1 is SGHVS and CDR2 is FNYEAQ. The CDR3 reads CASSLASGGPYTGELFF.

The chain uses TRBV29-1 and TRBJ2-1; TCRdb selects TRBD1, and the lack of DNA leaves this call unchecked. The CDR3 is 14 amino acids. Per germline, CDR1 SQVTM and CDR2 ANQGSEA. The CDR3 loop reads CSVVRTGGGDEQFF.

J is TRBJ2-7 and V is TRBV7-6; TCRdb proposes TRBD1, but this gene call is untestable without DNA. Germline CDR1 and CDR2: SGHVS and FNYEAQ. The CDR3 is 15 amino acids. CDR3 sequence: CASSLGAGGTYEQYF.

The gene calls are TRBV4-2 and TRBJ2-1; TCRdb reports TRBD1, a call that lacks DNA to check it against. Looked up from germline, CDR1 is LGHNA and CDR2 is YNFKEQ. CDR3 length equals 17 residues. The CDR3 is CASSQAMTGGVVNEQFF.

The chain has TRBV6-5 and TRBJ1-6; TCRdb selects TRBD1, and the lack of DNA leaves this call unchecked. CDR1 is MNHEY and CDR2 is SVGAGI in the germline V gene. This CDR3 spans 16 amino acids. This CDR3 reads CASSYESTGRNSPLHF.

The V and J genes are TRBV28 and TRBJ2-3; TCRdb names TRBD2, which stays unverified in the absence of DNA. This CDR3 region has 16 residues. In germline, CDR1 is MDHEN, CDR2 SYDVKM. CDR3: CASSFWLAGGTDTQYF. Full variable domain (outside the CDR3, taken from reference TRBV28 and TRBJ2-3): DVKVTQSSRYLVKRTGEKVFLECVQDMDHENMFWYRQDPGLGLRLIYFSYDVKMKEKGDIPEGYSVSREKKERFSLILESASTNQTSMYLCASSFWLAGGTDTQYFGPGTRLTVL.

The V call is TRBV6-2 or TRBV6-3, the J call TRBJ1-2. CDR1 MNHEY and CDR2 SVGEGT come from the germline V gene. The CDR3 length is 15 residues. CDR3 sequence reads: CASTLVGRANYGYTF.

The J gene is TRBJ2-1, the V gene TRBV4-1. This CDR3 contains 16 residues. Germline CDR1 and CDR2: MGHRA and YSYEKL. CDR3 sequence: CASSQDSGLPYNEQFF.

The rearrangement links TRBV7-2 to TRBJ2-1; the D call of TRBD2 rests on TCRdb alone, since no DNA is present to check it. CDR1 and CDR2 from the germline V gene are SGHTA and FQGNSA. This CDR3 contains 17 residues. CDR3 protein: CASSLEAGTMYGNEQFF. Full variable domain (outside the CDR3, taken from reference TRBV7-2 and TRBJ2-1): GAGVSQSPSNKVTEKGKDVELRCDPISGHTALYWYRQSLGQGLEFLIYFQGNSAPDKSGLPSDRFSAERTGGSVSTLTIQRTQQEDSAVYLCASSLEAGTMYGNEQFFGPGTRLTVL.

The CDR3 protein is CASSQASAYNEQFF. V gene TRBV4-2 combines with J gene TRBJ2-1. This CDR3 comprises 14 residues. Looked up from germline, CDR1 is LGHNA and CDR2 is YNFKEQ.

V usage is TRBV11-2 and J usage is TRBJ2-1; TCRdb lists TRBD1, though no DNA is available to test this call. The CDR3 sequence is 13 residues long. Germline loops: CDR1 SGHAT, CDR2 FQNNGV. CDR3 residues: CASSWGQGQEQFF. The variable domain in full, with the rest retrieved from reference TRBV11-2 and TRBJ2-1, is EAGVAQSPRYKIIEKRQSVAFWCNPISGHATLYWYQQILGQGPKLLIQFQNNGVVDDSQLPKDRFSAERLKGVDSTLKIQPAKLEDSAVYLCASSWGQGQEQFFGPGTRLTVL.

The V and J genes are TRBV20-1 and TRBJ2-3; lacking DNA, the TRBD1 call made by TCRdb goes unchecked. The CDR3 runs to 16 residues. Looked up from germline, CDR1 is DFQATT and CDR2 is SNEGSKA (reference sequence). The CDR3 reads CSARDGGRTSTDTQYF.